This TCR beta chain came from a study of PD-1 blockade in classical Hodgkin lymphoma. Clones were sequenced by immunoSEQ multiplex PCR, and TCRdb holds only the in-frame ones, with some missing. The sample includes 30,000 to 40,000 clones, roughly nine tenths of them seen just once. As to time point: cycle 4 day 1 (C4D1), after less than 7 weeks of nivolumab. Every patient was affected by relapse after autologous stem cell transplantation, while exposure to brentuximab vedotin was not uniform. From thawed PBMCs, CD4+ T cells were purified using magnetic negative selection. The specimen was CD4+ T cells from blood, collected before the fourth cycle of nivolumab. The clonotype was recovered from a human donor with classical Hodgkin lymphoma.

CDR3 nucleotides: TGTGCCAGCTCACCAGTTACAGGGGACTCCTGGGAGCAGTACTTC. Protein sequence: CASSPVTGDSWEQYF. The genes are TRBV18 and TRBJ2-7; TRBD1 might be the D (7 bases). The CDR3 contains 15 residues. CDR1 and CDR2 (germline): KGHSH, LQKENI. V lost 2 bases, J lost 7 bases, and 18 bases lay in between.